The rows below give T cell receptor beta chains drawn from one sample of a study of blood T cell repertoires in COVID-19. Libraries were prepared by immunoSEQ multiplex PCR; TCRdb keeps only in-frame clonotypes and omits some of them. The data contain about 310,000 clones, over 75% of them singletons. Specimen: PBMCs or T cells enriched from blood (not recorded which). The receptors stem from a woman aged 35 to 49 who had recovered from COVID-19. The CDR3 runs from the conserved cysteine through the conserved F or W. D genes are given only for firm matches. Size is stated for part of the rows, as once, few or many counts, or as a class when the clone is expanded.

v_gene: TRBV6-5
j_gene: TRBJ2-2
abundance: once
d_gene: TRBD1
CDR3nt: TGTGCCAGCAGGGGGACAGGAAGAACCGGGGAGCTGTTTTTT
CDR3aa: CASRGTGRTGELFF

v_gene: TRBV6-5
j_gene: TRBJ1-1
abundance: NA
d_gene: NA
CDR3nt: TGTGCCAGCAGACCGGGACAAAAGGCTGAAGCTTTCTTT
CDR3aa: CASRPGQKAEAFF

v_gene: TRBV4-2
j_gene: TRBJ2-7
abundance: NA
d_gene: NA
CDR3nt: TGTGCCAGCAGCCAAGATCAGGGGCTGCGCGAGCAGTACTTC
CDR3aa: CASSQDQGLREQYF

v_gene: TRBV21-1
j_gene: TRBJ1-6
abundance: NA
d_gene: NA
CDR3nt: TGTGCCAGCCCGACAGGGCCTCGTTCACCCCTCCACTTT
CDR3aa: CASPTGPRSPLHF

v_gene: TRBV7-8
j_gene: TRBJ1-5
abundance: NA
d_gene: TRBD1
CDR3nt: TGTGCCAGCAGCCCATATAGGAGGGGGCTGGGTCAGCCCCAGCATTTT
CDR3aa: CASSPYRRGLGQPQHF

v_gene: TRBV21-1
j_gene: TRBJ1-2
abundance: once
d_gene: NA
CDR3nt: TGTGCCAGCAGCTACCGGGACAGCCCCAACTATGGCTACACCTTC
CDR3aa: CASSYRDSPNYGYTF

v_gene: TRBV28
j_gene: TRBJ1-4
abundance: NA
d_gene: NA
CDR3nt: TGTGCCAGCCGCCAGGGGCAAGAAAAACTGTTTTTT
CDR3aa: CASRQGQEKLFF

v_gene: TRBV19
j_gene: TRBJ2-2
abundance: NA
d_gene: NA
CDR3nt: TGTGCCAGTAGTTTTTCTAACACCGGGGAGCTGTTTTTT
CDR3aa: CASSFSNTGELFF

v_gene: TRBV30
j_gene: TRBJ1-1
abundance: NA
d_gene: NA
CDR3nt: TGTGCCTGGAGTGTACGCAGGTCAGCGAACACTGAAGCTTTCTTT
CDR3aa: CAWSVRRSANTEAFF

v_gene: TRBV25-1
j_gene: TRBJ2-5
abundance: NA
d_gene: NA
CDR3nt: TGTGCCAGCAGTCAATCCGGGATGTACCAAGAGACCCAGTACTTC
CDR3aa: CASSQSGMYQETQYF

v_gene: TRBV3-1/TRBV3-2
j_gene: TRBJ2-5
abundance: NA
d_gene: TRBD1
CDR3nt: TGTGCCAGCAGCCAAGGCCCGACAGGGGGGCAGGAGACCCAGTACTTC
CDR3aa: CASSQGPTGGQETQYF

v_gene: TRBV11-2
j_gene: TRBJ2-7
abundance: NA
d_gene: NA
CDR3nt: TGTGCCAGCAGCTCCGACAGGCCCTATTACGAGCAGTACTTC
CDR3aa: CASSSDRPYYEQYF

v_gene: TRBV4-3
j_gene: TRBJ2-7
abundance: NA
d_gene: TRBD2
CDR3nt: TGCGCCAGCAGCCAAGATCAGGCGAGCGGGGGGGACGGGTACGAGCAGTACTTC
CDR3aa: CASSQDQASGGDGYEQYF

v_gene: TRBV11-2
j_gene: TRBJ2-7
abundance: few
d_gene: TRBD1
CDR3nt: TGTGCCAGCAGCCCTCGGACAGGGGGTAGCTACGAGCAGTACTTC
CDR3aa: CASSPRTGGSYEQYF

v_gene: TRBV9
j_gene: TRBJ2-7
abundance: NA
d_gene: TRBD1
CDR3nt: TGTGCCAGCAGCGCCGGTAGGGACAGGGGCTACGAGCAGTACTTC
CDR3aa: CASSAGRDRGYEQYF

v_gene: TRBV10-3
j_gene: TRBJ2-1
abundance: few
d_gene: TRBD1
CDR3nt: TGTGCCATCACTCGCGGTGAGACAGGGTACAATGAGCAGTTCTTC
CDR3aa: CAITRGETGYNEQFF

v_gene: TRBV15
j_gene: TRBJ2-7
abundance: NA
d_gene: NA
CDR3nt: TGTGCCACCAGAGGGGGGGTTGGGCAGTACTTC
CDR3aa: CATRGGVGQYF

v_gene: TRBV14
j_gene: TRBJ2-5
abundance: NA
d_gene: TRBD1
CDR3nt: TGTGCCAGCAGACTAACAGGGGAAGAGACCCAGTACTTC
CDR3aa: CASRLTGEETQYF

v_gene: TRBV24-1
j_gene: TRBJ2-7
abundance: NA
d_gene: NA
CDR3nt: TGTGCCACCAGTGATAGTCGGGCAAGGCGAGGCTCGGGGGAGCAGTACTTC
CDR3aa: CATSDSRARRGSGEQYF

v_gene: TRBV7-9
j_gene: TRBJ1-1
abundance: NA
d_gene: TRBD1
CDR3nt: TGTGCCAGCAGCTTCTCTCAGGGGGGCGCTGCCAGATCGAACACTGAAGCTTTCTTT
CDR3aa: CASSFSQGGAARSNTEAFF

v_gene: TRBV19
j_gene: TRBJ2-1
abundance: NA
d_gene: TRBD2
CDR3nt: TGTGCCAGTAGTACCGGGACTAACAATGAGCAGTTCTTC
CDR3aa: CASSTGTNNEQFF

v_gene: TRBV5-1
j_gene: TRBJ2-7
abundance: NA
d_gene: TRBD2
CDR3nt: TGCGCCAGCAGCTTGGGCCTTCTAGCGGCGAGCTCCTACGAGCAGTACTTC
CDR3aa: CASSLGLLAASSYEQYF

v_gene: TRBV18
j_gene: TRBJ1-1
abundance: once
d_gene: TRBD1
CDR3nt: TGTGCCAGCTCACCACAACAACAGGGGGAGGGCACTGAAGCTTTCTTT
CDR3aa: CASSPQQQGEGTEAFF

v_gene: TRBV28
j_gene: TRBJ1-2
abundance: NA
d_gene: NA
CDR3nt: TGTGCCAGCAGTTTAAGGACACGGGAGTTCTATGGCTACACCTTC
CDR3aa: CASSLRTREFYGYTF

v_gene: TRBV3-1/TRBV3-2
j_gene: TRBJ1-3
abundance: NA
d_gene: NA
CDR3nt: TGTGCCAGCAGCCAAGGGTTCAGGGCGTCTGGAAACACCATATATTTT
CDR3aa: CASSQGFRASGNTIYF

v_gene: TRBV11-2
j_gene: TRBJ2-3
abundance: NA
d_gene: NA
CDR3nt: TGTGCCAGCAGCTCGTGGAGCCGAACAGATACGCAGTATTTT
CDR3aa: CASSSWSRTDTQYF

v_gene: TRBV30
j_gene: TRBJ2-1
abundance: NA
d_gene: NA
CDR3nt: TGTGCCTGGAGTGTCCGCCGGTCGCGGGCAGCTTTCTACAATGAGCAGTTCTTC
CDR3aa: CAWSVRRSRAAFYNEQFF

v_gene: TRBV6-5
j_gene: TRBJ1-5
abundance: NA
d_gene: NA
CDR3nt: TGTGCCAGCAGTCCGGGCCAGGGGCCCCAGCCCCAGCATTTT
CDR3aa: CASSPGQGPQPQHF

v_gene: TRBV30
j_gene: TRBJ1-5
abundance: once
d_gene: TRBD1
CDR3nt: TGTGCCTGGAGTAGACAGGGAGGTCAGCCCCAGCATTTT
CDR3aa: CAWSRQGGQPQHF

v_gene: TRBV30
j_gene: TRBJ1-2
abundance: NA
d_gene: NA
CDR3nt: TGTGCCTGGAGCGGACAGCTCAACTATGGCTACACCTTC
CDR3aa: CAWSGQLNYGYTF

v_gene: TRBV9
j_gene: TRBJ1-1
abundance: NA
d_gene: NA
CDR3nt: TGTGCCAGCAGCCAAGGGGACACTGAAGCTTTCTTT
CDR3aa: CASSQGDTEAFF

v_gene: TRBV5-1
j_gene: TRBJ2-3
abundance: NA
d_gene: NA
CDR3nt: TGCGCCAGCAGCCGGCAGGGGTCTTTGGCCACAGATACGCAGTATTTT
CDR3aa: CASSRQGSLATDTQYF

v_gene: TRBV19
j_gene: TRBJ1-5
abundance: NA
d_gene: TRBD1
CDR3nt: TGTGCCAGTAGGGAAACAGGGGGCGCACCGGTCAATCAGCCCCAGCATTTT
CDR3aa: CASRETGGAPVNQPQHF

v_gene: TRBV7-2
j_gene: TRBJ1-6
abundance: NA
d_gene: NA
CDR3nt: TGTGCCAGCAGCTTCCGGGAGGCCGTGGGGAATTCACCCCTCCACTTT
CDR3aa: CASSFREAVGNSPLHF

v_gene: TRBV7-9
j_gene: TRBJ2-3
abundance: NA
d_gene: TRBD1
CDR3nt: TGTGCCAGCAGCTCCGGCCAGACAGGGCCGCAGTATTTT
CDR3aa: CASSSGQTGPQYF

v_gene: TRBV7-3
j_gene: TRBJ2-7
abundance: NA
d_gene: TRBD2
CDR3nt: TGTGCCAGCAGCTTAAAAGTACTAGCGGGCTGCGGGCAGTACTTC
CDR3aa: CASSLKVLAGCGQYF

v_gene: TRBV27
j_gene: TRBJ2-5
abundance: once
d_gene: NA
CDR3nt: TGTGCCAGCAGTCCTCTAGCACGACAAGAGACCCAGTACTTC
CDR3aa: CASSPLARQETQYF

v_gene: TRBV4-3
j_gene: TRBJ2-1
abundance: NA
d_gene: TRBD2
CDR3nt: TGCGCCAGCAGCCAAAGCCCAGGACTAGCGGGGTTCAGGGAGCAGTTCTTC
CDR3aa: CASSQSPGLAGFREQFF

v_gene: TRBV9
j_gene: TRBJ2-2
abundance: NA
d_gene: NA
CDR3nt: TGTGCCAGCAGCGCAGGGTCCACCGGGGAGCTGTTTTTT
CDR3aa: CASSAGSTGELFF

v_gene: TRBV10-1
j_gene: TRBJ2-1
abundance: NA
d_gene: TRBD2
CDR3nt: TGCGCCAGCAGTGGACTAGCGACCTACAATGAGCAGTTCTTC
CDR3aa: CASSGLATYNEQFF

v_gene: TRBV4-1
j_gene: TRBJ1-6
abundance: NA
d_gene: NA
CDR3nt: TGCGCCAGCAGCCAAGACTCAGATTCACCCCTCCACTTT
CDR3aa: CASSQDSDSPLHF

v_gene: TRBV7-4
j_gene: TRBJ1-1
abundance: NA
d_gene: NA
CDR3nt: TGTGCCAGCAGTCCCGGGGGGGAGGGCCTTCGCCGAACTGAAGCTTTCTTT
CDR3aa: CASSPGGEGLRRTEAFF

v_gene: TRBV28
j_gene: TRBJ1-1
abundance: NA
d_gene: NA
CDR3nt: TGTGCCAGCAGTCCCCGGGGATATGGGACTGAAGCTTTCTTT
CDR3aa: CASSPRGYGTEAFF

v_gene: TRBV7-9
j_gene: TRBJ2-3
abundance: NA
d_gene: NA
CDR3nt: TGTGCCAGCAGCCTTACAGGGTGGACTAGCACAGATACGCAGTATTTT
CDR3aa: CASSLTGWTSTDTQYF

v_gene: TRBV4-1
j_gene: TRBJ2-7
abundance: NA
d_gene: TRBD2
CDR3nt: TGCGCCAGCAGCCCGGTAGTAGCGGGGTTCTACGAGCAGTACTTC
CDR3aa: CASSPVVAGFYEQYF

v_gene: TRBV4-2
j_gene: TRBJ1-1
abundance: NA
d_gene: TRBD1
CDR3nt: TGTGCCAGCAGCCAAGGCCGGGCCAGGGGGCAGGTTGGTGAAGCTTTCTTT
CDR3aa: CASSQGRARGQVGEAFF

v_gene: TRBV6-6
j_gene: TRBJ2-2
abundance: NA
d_gene: NA
CDR3nt: TGTGCCAGCAGTCCCGGAGTTAGGCGGGAACTCACCGGGGAGCTGTTTTTT
CDR3aa: CASSPGVRRELTGELFF

v_gene: TRBV10-3
j_gene: TRBJ2-1
abundance: once
d_gene: TRBD2
CDR3nt: TGTGCCATCAGTGCCCCACCCCGGCTAGCGGGGGGGCATGAGCAGTTCTTC
CDR3aa: CAISAPPRLAGGHEQFF

v_gene: TRBV5-6
j_gene: TRBJ2-5
abundance: NA
d_gene: NA
CDR3nt: TGTGCCAGCAGTATTTTTCTGGGGGCGGAGAGGGAGACCCAGTACTTC
CDR3aa: CASSIFLGAERETQYF

v_gene: TRBV18
j_gene: TRBJ1-1
abundance: NA
d_gene: TRBD1
CDR3nt: TGTGCCAGCTCCCCGGACAGGGGAGGCACTGAAGCTTTCTTT
CDR3aa: CASSPDRGGTEAFF

v_gene: TRBV25-1
j_gene: TRBJ2-5
abundance: few
d_gene: TRBD1
CDR3nt: TGTGCCAGCTCCTGGGACAGGCCTACGGGGACCCAGTACTTC
CDR3aa: CASSWDRPTGTQYF

v_gene: TRBV14
j_gene: TRBJ1-6
abundance: NA
d_gene: TRBD1
CDR3nt: TGTGCCAGCAGCCAAGTACCGGGACAGGGGCGTAATTCACCCCTCCACTTT
CDR3aa: CASSQVPGQGRNSPLHF

v_gene: TRBV28
j_gene: TRBJ2-5
abundance: few
d_gene: NA
CDR3nt: TGTGCCAGCTATGACACGACCCAAGAGACCCAGTACTTC
CDR3aa: CASYDTTQETQYF

v_gene: TRBV29-1
j_gene: TRBJ1-1
abundance: NA
d_gene: NA
CDR3nt: TGCAGCGTTCAACCGACTCAGGGCACTGAAGCTTTCTTT
CDR3aa: CSVQPTQGTEAFF

v_gene: TRBV12-3/TRBV12-4
j_gene: TRBJ1-3
abundance: NA
d_gene: NA
CDR3nt: TGTGCCAGCAGTTACATCTCTGGAAACACCATATATTTT
CDR3aa: CASSYISGNTIYF

v_gene: TRBV28
j_gene: TRBJ1-2
abundance: NA
d_gene: TRBD1
CDR3nt: TGTGCCAGCAAGTTTGGGGGGCAGGCGGGACAGACTAACTATGGCTACACCTTC
CDR3aa: CASKFGGQAGQTNYGYTF

v_gene: TRBV11-2
j_gene: TRBJ2-7
abundance: NA
d_gene: TRBD1
CDR3nt: TGTGCCAGCAGCTTACAGGGACAGGGGACCGAGCAGTACTTC
CDR3aa: CASSLQGQGTEQYF

v_gene: TRBV5-1
j_gene: TRBJ1-4
abundance: NA
d_gene: NA
CDR3nt: TGCGCCAGCAGCTTGGAATCCGGGTTGGGTGAAAAACTGTTTTTT
CDR3aa: CASSLESGLGEKLFF